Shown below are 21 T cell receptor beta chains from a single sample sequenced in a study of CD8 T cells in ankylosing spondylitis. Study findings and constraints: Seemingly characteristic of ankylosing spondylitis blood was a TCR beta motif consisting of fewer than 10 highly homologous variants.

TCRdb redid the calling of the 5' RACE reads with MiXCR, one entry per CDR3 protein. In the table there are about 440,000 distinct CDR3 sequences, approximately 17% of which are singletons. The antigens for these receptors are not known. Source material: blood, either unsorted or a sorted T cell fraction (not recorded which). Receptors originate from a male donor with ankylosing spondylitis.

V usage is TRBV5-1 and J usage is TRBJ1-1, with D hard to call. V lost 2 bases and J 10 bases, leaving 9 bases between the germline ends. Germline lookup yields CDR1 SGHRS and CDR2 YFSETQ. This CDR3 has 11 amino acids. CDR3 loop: CASSLQNVAFF. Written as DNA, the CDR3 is TGCGCCAGCAGCTTACAGAACGTAGCTTTCTTT.

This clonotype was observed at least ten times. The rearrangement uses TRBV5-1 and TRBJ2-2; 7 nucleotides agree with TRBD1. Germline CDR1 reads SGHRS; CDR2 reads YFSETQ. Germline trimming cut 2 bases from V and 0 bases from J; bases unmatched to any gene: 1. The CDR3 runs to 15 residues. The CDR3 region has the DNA TGCGCCAGCAGCTTTGGGACAGCGAACACCGGGGAGCTGTTTTTT. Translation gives CASSFGTANTGELFF.

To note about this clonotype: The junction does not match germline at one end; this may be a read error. CDR3 sequence: CASSLEDKTGTVFF. Written as DNA, the CDR3 is TGTGCCAGCAGCTTAGAGGACAAAACAGGGACAGTTTTCTTT. The chain has TRBV7-9 and TRBJ1-3, with TRBD1 matching 7 bases. The CDR3 has 14 residues. Germline CDR1 reads SEHNR; CDR2 reads FQNEAQ (reference sequence).

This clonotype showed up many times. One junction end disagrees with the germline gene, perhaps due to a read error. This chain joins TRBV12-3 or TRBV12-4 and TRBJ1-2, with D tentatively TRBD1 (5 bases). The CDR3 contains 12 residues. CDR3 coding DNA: TGTGCCAGCAGTTACAAGGGGACCCCAAATCTCTTC. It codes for CASSYKGTPNLF.

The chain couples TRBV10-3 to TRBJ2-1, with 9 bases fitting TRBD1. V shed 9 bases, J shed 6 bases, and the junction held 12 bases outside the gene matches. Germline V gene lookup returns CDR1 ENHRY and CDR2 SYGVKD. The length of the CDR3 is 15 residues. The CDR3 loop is CAIRGRDRVFNEQFF. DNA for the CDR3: TGTGCCATTAGAGGCCGGGACAGGGTATTCAATGAGCAGTTCTTC.

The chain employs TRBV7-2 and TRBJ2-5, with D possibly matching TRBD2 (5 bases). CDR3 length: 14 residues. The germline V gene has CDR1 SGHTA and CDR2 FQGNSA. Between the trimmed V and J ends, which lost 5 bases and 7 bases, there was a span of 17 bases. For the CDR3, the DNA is TGTGCCAGCAGCCCTTCCGGAGGCACCACGACCCAGTACTTC. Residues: CASSPSGGTTTQYF.

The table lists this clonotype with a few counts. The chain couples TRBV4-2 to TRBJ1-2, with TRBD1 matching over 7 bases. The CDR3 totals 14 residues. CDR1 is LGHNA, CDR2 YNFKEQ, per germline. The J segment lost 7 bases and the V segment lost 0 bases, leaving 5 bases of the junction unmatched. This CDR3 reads CASSQETGTFGYTF. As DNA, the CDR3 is TGTGCCAGCAGCCAAGAGACAGGGACTTTTGGCTACACCTTC.

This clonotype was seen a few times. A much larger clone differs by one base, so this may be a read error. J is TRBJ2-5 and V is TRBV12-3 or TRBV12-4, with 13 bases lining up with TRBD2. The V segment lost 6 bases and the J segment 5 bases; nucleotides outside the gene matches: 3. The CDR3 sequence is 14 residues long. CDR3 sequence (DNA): TGTGCCAGCAGCAAACTAGCGGGAGGGGAGACCCAGTACTTC. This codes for CASSKLAGGETQYF.

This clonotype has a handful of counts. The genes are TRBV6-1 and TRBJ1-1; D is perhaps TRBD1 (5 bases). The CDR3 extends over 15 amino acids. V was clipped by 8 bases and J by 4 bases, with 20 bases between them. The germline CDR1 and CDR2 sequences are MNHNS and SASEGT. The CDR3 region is CASPQGGTGGTEAFF. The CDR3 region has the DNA TGTGCCAGCCCCCAGGGTGGTACGGGGGGCACTGAAGCTTTCTTT.

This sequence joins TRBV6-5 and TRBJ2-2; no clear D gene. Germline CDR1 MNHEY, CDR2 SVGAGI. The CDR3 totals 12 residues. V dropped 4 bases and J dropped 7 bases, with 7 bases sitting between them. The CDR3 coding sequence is TGTGCCAGCAGTTCTCGGATCGGGGAGCTGTTTTTT. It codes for CASSSRIGELFF.

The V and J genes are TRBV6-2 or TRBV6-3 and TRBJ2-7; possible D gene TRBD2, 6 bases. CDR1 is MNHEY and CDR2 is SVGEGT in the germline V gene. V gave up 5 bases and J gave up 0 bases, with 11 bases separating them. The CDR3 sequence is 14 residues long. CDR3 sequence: CASSGGRLSYEQYF. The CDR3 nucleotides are TGTGCCAGCAGTGGTGGGAGGCTCTCCTACGAGCAGTACTTC.

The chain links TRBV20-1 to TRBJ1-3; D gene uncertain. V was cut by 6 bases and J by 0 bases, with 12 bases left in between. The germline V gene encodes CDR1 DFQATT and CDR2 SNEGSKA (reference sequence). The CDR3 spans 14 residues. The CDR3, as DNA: TGCAGTGCCCCGGACGGAAACTCTGGAAACACCATATATTTT. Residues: CSAPDGNSGNTIYF.

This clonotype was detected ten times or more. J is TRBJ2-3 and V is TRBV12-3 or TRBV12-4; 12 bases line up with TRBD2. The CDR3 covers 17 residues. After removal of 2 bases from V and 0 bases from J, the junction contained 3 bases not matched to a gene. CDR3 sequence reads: CASSLRLAGGSTDTQYF. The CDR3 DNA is TGTGCCAGCAGTTTACGGCTAGCGGGAGGGAGCACAGATACGCAGTATTTT.

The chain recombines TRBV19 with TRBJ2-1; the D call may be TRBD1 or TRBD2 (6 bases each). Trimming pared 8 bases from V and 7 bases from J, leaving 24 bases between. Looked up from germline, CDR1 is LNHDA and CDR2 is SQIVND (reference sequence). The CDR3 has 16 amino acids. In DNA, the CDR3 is TGTGCCAGTGCCAGGGCGGGGATCCGGGGGCGTAATGAGCAGTTCTTC. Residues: CASARAGIRGRNEQFF. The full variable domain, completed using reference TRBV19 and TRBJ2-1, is DGGITQSPKYLFRKEGQNVTLSCEQNLNHDAMYWYRQDPGQGLRLIYYSQIVNDFQKGDIAEGYSVSREKKESFPLTVTSAQKNPTAFYLCASARAGIRGRNEQFFGPGTRLTVL.

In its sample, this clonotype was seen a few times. The CDR3 here is CASSVAGPNTGELFF. Here the CDR3 DNA reads TGTGCCAGCAGCGTGGCGGGGCCGAACACCGGGGAGCTGTTTTTT. This chain connects TRBV9 to TRBJ2-2, with D perhaps TRBD2 (6 bases). Trimming removed 2 bases from V and 0 bases from J, with 8 bases in between. Per the germline V gene, CDR1 is SGDLS and CDR2 is YYNGEE. The CDR3 has 15 amino acids.

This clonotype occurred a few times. In DNA form, the CDR3 reads TGTGCCAGCAGCCGGACAGCGACCTTAGCCAAAAACATTCAGTACTTC. This sequence encodes CASSRTATLAKNIQYF. This rearrangement joins TRBV11-2 to TRBJ2-4; perhaps TRBD1 as D (6 bases). This CDR3 has 16 amino acids. Germline CDR1 is SGHAT and CDR2 is FQNNGV. The V end was cut by 5 bases, the J end by 0 bases, with 14 bases between.

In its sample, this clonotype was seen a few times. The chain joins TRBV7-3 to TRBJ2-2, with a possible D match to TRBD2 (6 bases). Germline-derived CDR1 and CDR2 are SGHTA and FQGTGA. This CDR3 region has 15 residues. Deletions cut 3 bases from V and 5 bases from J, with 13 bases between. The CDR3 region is CASSFSGVGTGELFF. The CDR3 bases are TGTGCCAGCAGCTTCTCGGGAGTGGGTACCGGGGAGCTGTTTTTT.

The CDR3 DNA reads as TGTGCCAGCAGTGCGACAGGGGGGGCCTACGAGCAGTACTTC. This codes for CASSATGGAYEQYF. The chain uses TRBV2 and TRBJ2-7; 9 bases map to TRBD1. CDR1 SNHLY and CDR2 FYNNEI come from the germline V gene. Trimming removed 4 bases from V and 2 bases from J; junction bases left unmatched: 3. CDR3 size: 14 residues.

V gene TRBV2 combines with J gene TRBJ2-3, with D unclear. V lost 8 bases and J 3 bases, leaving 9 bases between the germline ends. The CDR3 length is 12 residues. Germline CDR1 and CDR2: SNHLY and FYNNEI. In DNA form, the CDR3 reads TGTGCCAGCCGGAGAGAAACAGATACGCAGTATTTT. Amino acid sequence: CASRRETDTQYF.

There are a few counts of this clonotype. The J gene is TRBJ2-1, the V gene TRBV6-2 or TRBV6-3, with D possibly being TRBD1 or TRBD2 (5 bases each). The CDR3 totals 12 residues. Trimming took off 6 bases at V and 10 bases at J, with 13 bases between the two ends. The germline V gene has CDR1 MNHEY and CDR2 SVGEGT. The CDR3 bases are TGTGCCAGCAGGCATCAGGGAGCCGAGCAGTTCTTC. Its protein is CASRHQGAEQFF.

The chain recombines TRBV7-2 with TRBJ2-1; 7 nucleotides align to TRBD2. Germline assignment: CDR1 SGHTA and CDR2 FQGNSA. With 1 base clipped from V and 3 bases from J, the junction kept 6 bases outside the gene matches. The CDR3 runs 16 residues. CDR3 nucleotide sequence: TGTGCCAGCAGCTTAGTTGGGGGAGGGATCTACAATGAGCAGTTCTTC. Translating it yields CASSLVGGGIYNEQFF.